Each of the 9 T cell receptor beta chains below was sequenced from the same sample in a study of T cells in women clearing cervical HPV infection (dated by TCRdb to the late 2010s). To prepare the library, the immunoSEQ multiplex PCR assay was applied. TCRdb took this table from immuneACCESS and kept in-frame rearrangements with V and J called. Such tables lack part of the clones; where checked against another copy, unresolved V genes explain under half of the gap, and the rest is unexplained. In this sample's table one finds 25,000 to 35,000 clones. Of the sample, under 8% falls within the top ten clones. Material: blood buffy coat. These TCRs come from a woman aged 18 to 75 with a cervical HPV16 infection that either progressed to CIN3+ or cleared (not recorded which).

Regarding this clone: The read falls 3 residues short of the CDR3 end, and the missing part is taken from the germline J gene. J is TRBJ2-7 and V is TRBV20-1; tentative D call: TRBD2 (5 bases). V was shortened by 5 bases and J by 4 bases, with 18 bases between the two germline ends. The germline V gene has CDR1 DFQATT and CDR2 SNEGSKA (reference sequence). The CDR3 totals 14 residues. CDR3 sequence reads: CSAGLPKESYEQYF. The sequenced part of the CDR3 DNA is TGCAGTGCTGGACTCCCAAAGGAATCGTACGAG.

Notes on this clone: The read gets to within 3 residues of the CDR3 end, and the germline J gene fills in the rest. The genes are TRBV5-1 and TRBJ1-5, with 10 nucleotides matching TRBD1. With V trimmed by 4 bases and J by 6 bases, 7 bases remained unmatched. Per germline, CDR1 SGHRS and CDR2 YFSETQ. The CDR3 is 15 amino acids. The CDR3 DNA, read in part, is TGCGCCAGCAGCCCCGGGACAGGGGTCAGTCAGCCC. Protein: CASSPGTGVSQP. The whole CDR3 sequence is CASSPGTGVSQPQHF.

On this clone itself: The sequenced fragment ends 3 residues before the CDR3 boundary, so the rest is inferred from the germline J gene. The J gene is TRBJ1-5, the V gene TRBV12-3 or TRBV12-4, with 8 bases lining up with TRBD1. This CDR3 contains 12 residues. Unmatched junction bases numbered 2, after V lost 8 bases and J lost 5 bases. CDR3 in amino acids: CASSTGDQPQHF. CDR3 bases read: TGTGCCAGCTCGACAGGGGATCAGCCC.

With regard to this clone: Read coverage stops 3 residues before the CDR3 terminus; the germline J gene supplies the remainder. The chain employs TRBV5-5 and TRBJ2-5, with D possibly TRBD2 on 6 matching bases. Trimming pared 4 bases from V and 7 bases from J, leaving 11 bases between. Germline assignment: CDR1 SGHKS and CDR2 YYEKEE (reference sequence). CDR3 length: 12 residues. The CDR3 sequence: CASSVDYSTQYF. CDR3 DNA, as far as it was read: TGTGCCAGCAGCGTGGACTATTCGACC.

Regarding this clone: Coverage ceases 3 residues before the CDR3 finishes, and the germline J gene fills in the end. This chain links TRBV2 with TRBJ1-2; maybe TRBD1 (5 bases). Looked up from germline, CDR1 is SNHLY and CDR2 is FYNNEI. This CDR3 spans 13 amino acids. V was trimmed by 3 bases and J by 6 bases, leaving 11 bases between them. The part of the CDR3 DNA that was read is TGTGCCAGCAGTGATAGTTTAGGGGATGGC. This encodes CASSDSLGDG. The whole CDR3 reads CASSDSLGDGYTF. Filled out from reference TRBV2 and TRBJ1-2, the complete variable domain reads EPEVTQTPSHQVTQMGQEVILRCVPISNHLYFYWYRQILGQKVEFLVSFYNNEISEKSEIFDDQFSVERPDGSNFTLKIRSTKLEDSAMYFCASSDSLGDGYTFGSGTRLTVV.

As for this clone: Read coverage stops 3 residues before the CDR3 terminus; the germline J gene supplies the remainder. The chain has TRBV18 and TRBJ1-5, with 7 bases fitting TRBD1. The J segment lost 1 base and the V segment lost 3 bases, leaving 0 bases of the junction unmatched. Germline V gives CDR1 KGHSH, CDR2 LQKENI. The CDR3 is made up of 14 amino acids. The CDR3 DNA, read in part, is TGTGCCAGCTCACCGGACAGGAGCAATCAGCCC. This encodes CASSPDRSNQP. The whole CDR3 region reads CASSPDRSNQPQHF.

A word on this clone: Read data end 3 residues before the CDR3 end; the end is taken from the germline J gene. The V and J genes are TRBV20-1 and TRBJ2-5, with D possibly matching TRBD2 (6 bases). The CDR3 contains 16 residues. Germline V lookup: CDR1 DFQATT, CDR2 SNEGSKA (reference sequence). V was pared by 3 bases and J by 4 bases, with 21 bases between. This chain's CDR3 is CSASDNWGPGGETQYF. The DNA read from the CDR3 is TGCAGTGCTAGTGACAACTGGGGCCCCGGGGGAGAGACC.

Regarding this clone: The read terminates 3 residues before the CDR3 end, so the remaining end is supplied by the germline J gene. The rearrangement uses TRBV5-1 and TRBJ2-1, with a weak D call TRBD1 (6 bases). Germline values: CDR1 SGHRS, CDR2 YFSETQ. The CDR3 has 15 residues. Trimming left V 7 bases short and J 4 bases short, with 18 bases between. The part of the CDR3 DNA that was read is TGCGCCAGCTCCACCCTGGGACACGGGTACAATGAG. This sequence encodes CASSTLGHGYNE. The complete CDR3 reads CASSTLGHGYNEQFF.

Note on this clone: The read comes to an end 3 residues before the CDR3 does, leaving the germline J gene to fill in the end. This chain connects TRBV5-1 to TRBJ2-1, with 13 bases fitting TRBD2. Trimming took 2 bases from V and 4 from J; bases not matched to a gene: 3. The CDR3 is made up of 16 amino acids. The germline V gene has CDR1 SGHRS and CDR2 YFSETQ. CDR3 DNA (partial): TGCGCCAGCAGCTTAACTAGCGGGGGGGAGTACAATGAG. Amino acid sequence: CASSLTSGGEYNE. The CDR3 as a whole reads CASSLTSGGEYNEQFF.